A single sample gave rise to the 24 T cell receptor beta chains below, sequenced in a study of blood T cell repertoires in COVID-19. Data came from immunoSEQ multiplex PCR; TCRdb stores just in-frame clones and leaves some out. The sample gives under 300,000 clones, around 90% of which show up once; 2.1% is in the top ten. Sequencing was carried out using peripheral blood. All receptors derive from an older woman with COVID-19, enrolled during active disease.

This clone occurred once. The chain recombines TRBV5-1 with TRBJ1-5, with TRBD1 matching over 9 bases. Trimming took 0 bases from V and 5 from J; bases not matched to a gene: 6. CDR3 length: 16 amino acids. Germline lookup yields CDR1 SGHRS and CDR2 YFSETQ. The CDR3 nucleotides read TGCGCCAGCAGCTTGGAGGACAGGGGAGTCGATCAGCCCCAGCATTTT. Translating it yields CASSLEDRGVDQPQHF.

V gene TRBV7-9 combines with J gene TRBJ1-5, with 9 positions matching TRBD1. The CDR3 spans 14 residues. Germline V lookup: CDR1 SEHNR, CDR2 FQNEAQ (reference sequence). The junction had 3 bases not matched to a gene; V was cut back by 2 bases and J by 7 bases. The DNA of the CDR3 is TGTGCCAGCAGCTTAACAGGGGGCGAGCAGCCCCAGCATTTT. This translates into CASSLTGGEQPQHF.

CDR3 residues: CASSFTRVSEAFF. For the CDR3, the DNA is TGTGCCAGCAGCTTCACGCGGGTCAGTGAAGCTTTCTTT. This chain links TRBV7-3 with TRBJ1-1, with D unclear. Trimming cost V 3 bases and J 7 bases, with 12 bases left between them. CDR1 SGHTA and CDR2 FQGTGA come from the germline V gene. This CDR3 has 13 amino acids.

In regard to this clone: One junction end disagrees with the germline gene, perhaps due to a read error. The chain carries TRBV29-1 and TRBJ2-7; tentative D call: TRBD1 (5 bases). The CDR3 covers 12 residues. The germline V gene has CDR1 SQVTM and CDR2 ANQGSEA. CDR3 amino acids: CSVKDRTYEQYF. The CDR3 coding sequence is TGCAGCGTTAAAGACAGAACCTACGAGCAGTACTTC.

The J gene is TRBJ2-5, the V gene TRBV5-4; no firm D call. The CDR3 loop spans 13 amino acids. V was cut by 2 bases and J by 5 bases, with 10 bases left in between. Germline CDR1 SGHNT, CDR2 YYREEE (reference sequence). The CDR3 coding sequence is TGTGCCAGCAGCTTCCAGGAAAGGGAGACCCAGTACTTC. It codes for CASSFQERETQYF.

On this clone: The same CDR3 is also encoded by other DNA sequences in this sample. The J gene is TRBJ1-1, the V gene TRBV20-1; perhaps TRBD1 as D (6 bases). Trimming shortened V by 3 bases and J by 5 bases, and 7 bases separated the two germline ends. Germline-derived CDR1 and CDR2 are DFQATT and SNEGSKA (reference sequence). This CDR3 comprises 11 residues. The CDR3 DNA is TGCAGTGCTAGCAGGGGAACTGAAGCTTTCTTT. It encodes CSASRGTEAFF.

The rearrangement uses TRBV3-1 (or the pseudogene TRBV3-2) and TRBJ1-1, with a possible D match to TRBD1 (6 bases). Germline CDR1 and CDR2: LGHDT and YNNKEL (reference sequence). Trimming took off 7 bases at V and 4 bases at J, with 13 bases between the two ends. The CDR3 is 13 amino acids. The CDR3 spells CASTRTEATEAFF. The DNA for the CDR3 is TGTGCCAGCACCCGGACAGAGGCCACTGAAGCTTTCTTT.

The chain joins TRBV6-5 to TRBJ1-2; 9 positions agree with TRBD1. V was pared by 5 bases and J by 4 bases, with 5 bases of the junction left unmatched. This CDR3 has 14 amino acids. From germline, CDR1 is MNHEY and CDR2 SVGAGI. For the CDR3, the DNA is TGTGCCAGCAGTCACAGGGGGCGCGGCTATGGCTACACCTTC. Its translation is CASSHRGRGYGYTF.

J is TRBJ1-3 and V is TRBV29-1, with unresolved D. From germline, CDR1 is SQVTM and CDR2 ANQGSEA. CDR3 length: 11 amino acids. CDR3 nucleotides: TGCTATGCTAGCTCTGGAAACACCATATATTTT. Its translation: CYASSGNTIYF.

This sequence joins TRBV15 and TRBJ1-6, with 8 nucleotides matching TRBD1. V dropped 2 bases and J dropped 10; count of bases not matched to a gene: 10. Germline lookup yields CDR1 LNHNV and CDR2 YYDKDF (reference sequence). CDR3 length: 16 residues. Written as DNA, the CDR3 is TGTGCCACCAGCAGATCCCGGGACAGGAGGGGCTCACCCCTCCACTTT. Translating gives CATSRSRDRRGSPLHF. Looking up the rest from reference TRBV15 and TRBJ1-6 gives the full variable domain: DAMVIQNPRYQVTQFGKPVTLSCSQTLNHNVMYWYQQKSSQAPKLLFHYYDKDFNNEADTPDNFQSRRPNTSFCFLDIRSPGLGDTAMYLCATSRSRDRRGSPLHFGNGTRLTVT.

This chain joins TRBV4-2 and TRBJ2-7; 10 nucleotides line up with TRBD2. Germline CDR1 reads LGHNA; CDR2 reads YNFKEQ. The junction had 5 bases not matched to a gene; V was cut back by 4 bases and J by 2 bases. The CDR3 runs to 15 residues. The CDR3 nucleotides are TGTGCCAGCAGCCTAGGACTAGCGGAGACCTACGAGCAGTACTTC. Translating gives CASSLGLAETYEQYF.

This chain connects TRBV4-3 to TRBJ1-1, with TRBD1 as a possible D gene (6 bases). The CDR3 totals 15 residues. Germline-derived CDR1 and CDR2 are LGHNA and YSLEER. The germline V and J ends were trimmed by 0 bases and 7 bases, with 15 bases remaining between them. CDR3 residues: CASSQDRQGLLEAFF. CDR3 sequence (DNA): TGCGCCAGCAGCCAAGATCGGCAGGGGTTACTTGAAGCTTTCTTT.

The chain uses TRBV7-8 and TRBJ1-5; a weak D match, TRBD1 (6 bases). V was pared by 1 base and J by 6 bases, with 10 bases between. There are 14 residues in the CDR3. Germline V gives CDR1 SGHVS, CDR2 FQNEAQ. The CDR3 here is CASSLDRVGQPQHF. The CDR3 bases are TGTGCCAGCAGCTTAGACAGGGTGGGTCAGCCCCAGCATTTT.

V is TRBV5-4 and J is TRBJ2-4; TRBD1 is a possible D gene (6 bases). Germline V CDR1 and CDR2: SGHNT, YYREEE (reference sequence). The CDR3 has 15 amino acids. Trimming cost V 0 bases and J 4 bases, with 11 bases left between them. The chain's CDR3 is CASSLEGTQKNIQYF. The CDR3 DNA sequence: TGTGCCAGCAGCTTGGAGGGGACACAGAAAAACATTCAGTACTTC.

The chain is built from TRBV12-3 or TRBV12-4 and TRBJ1-1, with D perhaps matching TRBD1 (5 bases). V was pared by 6 bases and J by 10 bases, with 15 bases between. This CDR3 region has 12 residues. CDR3 DNA sequence: TGTGCCAGCAGCCAGGTGTTGGGGCGAGCTTTCTTT. Translating gives CASSQVLGRAFF.

The gene calls are TRBV11-2 and TRBJ1-1, with unresolved D. The CDR3 loop spans 12 amino acids. Trimming left V 3 bases short and J 2 bases short, with 4 bases between. Germline loops: CDR1 SGHAT, CDR2 FQNNGV. The CDR3 is CASSFYNTEAFF. CDR3 nucleotides: TGTGCCAGCAGCTTTTATAACACTGAAGCTTTCTTT.

The chain carries TRBV2 and TRBJ1-2; no clear D gene. CDR3 length equals 14 residues. V was cut by 0 bases and J by 8 bases, with 13 bases left in between. Germline CDR1 and CDR2: SNHLY and FYNNEI. CDR3: CASSEALRLGGYTF. The CDR3 DNA reads TGTGCCAGCAGTGAAGCGCTTCGGTTGGGCGGCTACACCTTC.

The V gene is TRBV6-5, the J gene TRBJ1-2; 9 nucleotides match TRBD1. Germline values: CDR1 MNHEY, CDR2 SVGAGI. Trimming at V came to 6 bases and at J to 6 bases, leaving 5 bases not matched to a gene. The CDR3 loop spans 13 amino acids. CDR3: CASRPTGGNGYTF. In DNA form, the CDR3 reads TGTGCCAGCAGACCTACAGGGGGCAATGGCTACACCTTC.

The chain has TRBV12-2 and TRBJ1-3; the table's D call of TRBD1 was not tested on the DNA. TRBV12-2 is classified as a pseudogene. The CDR3 extends over 17 amino acids. The CDR3 coding sequence is TGTGCAAGTCTTTCCGCGGACAGGGGGAATTTAGGAAACACCATATATTTT. Translated: CASLSADRGNLGNTIYF.

This chain uses TRBV6-5 with TRBJ2-7, with 10 bases aligning to TRBD2. CDR3 length: 15 residues. The ends lost 0 bases at V and 2 bases at J; junction bases unmatched: 1. Germline V gene lookup returns CDR1 MNHEY and CDR2 SVGAGI. As DNA, the CDR3 is TGTGCCAGCAGTTACTCACTAGCGGGAACCTACGAGCAGTACTTC. This codes for CASSYSLAGTYEQYF.

This rearrangement joins TRBV6-5 to TRBJ2-7; TRBD1 agrees at 9 bases. The CDR3 covers 14 residues. V was pared by 6 bases and J by 5 bases, with 8 bases of the junction left unmatched. Germline loops: CDR1 MNHEY, CDR2 SVGAGI. DNA of the CDR3: TGTGCCAGCAGCACGGGACAGGGAGTAAACGAGCAGTACTTC. It codes for CASSTGQGVNEQYF.

The chain links TRBV4-3 to TRBJ1-2; D gene uncertain. The CDR3 length is 14 residues. V was clipped by 4 bases and J by 4 bases, with 13 bases between them. The germline V gene encodes CDR1 LGHNA and CDR2 YSLEER. The CDR3 region is CASSPTPEIYGYTF. CDR3 bases: TGCGCCAGCAGCCCCACCCCGGAGATCTATGGCTACACCTTC.

This clone was found once. The chain links TRBV19 to TRBJ2-1; D perhaps matches TRBD1 (6 bases). The V and J ends lost 5 bases and 1 base respectively, with 12 bases between them. This CDR3 contains 15 residues. Germline V gene sequence: CDR1 LNHDA, CDR2 SQIVND (reference sequence). The CDR3 region is CASSATGWSYNEQFF. As DNA, the CDR3 is TGTGCCAGTAGTGCGACAGGTTGGTCCTACAATGAGCAGTTCTTC.

The chain carries TRBV7-9 and TRBJ2-3; D ambiguous. There are 15 residues in the CDR3. Germline V gene data show CDR1 as SEHNR and CDR2 as FQNEAQ (reference sequence). The V and J ends lost 3 bases and 1 base respectively, with 11 bases between them. For the CDR3, the DNA is TGTGCCAGCAGCTTGGATACAGCCCGCACAGATACGCAGTATTTT. Protein sequence: CASSLDTARTDTQYF.